These T cell receptor beta chains were read from a single sample in a study of blood T cell repertoires in COVID-19. Repertoires were generated with immunoSEQ multiplex PCR, while TCRdb's copy carries only in-frame clones and drops some. The sample shows 300,000 to 450,000 clones, about 89% of them seen only once. Sequencing used PBMCs or T cells enriched from blood (not recorded which). Receptor source: a man between 25 and 39 years old who had recovered from COVID-19. Both conserved end residues are part of each CDR3. The D gene is left open where the match is weak. Size values are once, few and many counts, or a class for expanded clones, and some rows have none.

size	V	D	J	DNA	CDR3
few	TRBV7-2	-	TRBJ1-1	TGTGCCAGCAGCCTAATATCGGGGGGGAACACTGAAGCTTTCTTT	CASSLISGGNTEAFF
-	TRBV3-1/TRBV3-2	-	TRBJ1-1	TGTGCCAGCAGCCCCAGGGGTGTGGTAGCTGAAGCTTTCTTT	CASSPRGVVAEAFF
-	TRBV30	-	TRBJ1-2	TGTGCCTGGGGAGGGGCCCGGGACACTTTTGGCTACACCTTC	CAWGGARDTFGYTF
-	TRBV30	-	TRBJ2-2	TGTGCCTGGAGGAGGGGACAAGTAACCGGGGAGCTGTTTTTT	CAWRRGQVTGELFF
-	TRBV30	TRBD1	TRBJ1-6	TGTGCCTGGGGGGGACAGGGCTACTATAATTCACCCCTCCACTTT	CAWGGQGYYNSPLHF
-	TRBV6-2/TRBV6-3	-	TRBJ1-1	TGTGCCAGCAGTTCCGGTGCAGGGATCACTGAAGCTTTCTTT	CASSSGAGITEAFF
-	TRBV7-3	TRBD1	TRBJ2-5	TGTGCCAGCAGTAAACAGGGGGGAAGCCAAGAGACCCAGTACTTC	CASSKQGGSQETQYF
-	TRBV7-9	TRBD1	TRBJ2-2	TGTGCCAGCAGCTTAGGCAGGGGGACCGGGGAGCTGTTTTTT	CASSLGRGTGELFF
-	TRBV30	TRBD1	TRBJ2-3	TGTGCCTGGAGTACACAGGGGTTAGGCACAGATACGCAGTATTTT	CAWSTQGLGTDTQYF
-	TRBV2	-	TRBJ2-3	TGTGCCACAAGGGGGATCGCAGATACGCAGTATTTT	CATRGIADTQYF
-	TRBV10-3	-	TRBJ1-4	TGTGCCATCAGTGACAGGGGCGATGAAAAACTGTTTTTT	CAISDRGDEKLFF
-	TRBV30	-	TRBJ1-1	TGTGCCTGGAGTGGGGCCGCGAACACTGAAGCTTTCTTT	CAWSGAANTEAFF
-	TRBV4-1	TRBD1	TRBJ2-7	TGCGCCAGCAGCGAAGGTCGGGACAGTTCCTACGAGCAGTACTTC	CASSEGRDSSYEQYF
-	TRBV3-1/TRBV3-2	-	TRBJ1-2	TGTGCCAGCAGCTTGCGGGCTGCCTATGGCTACACCTTC	CASSLRAAYGYTF
-	TRBV7-9	-	TRBJ1-1	TGTGCCAGCAGTACAGGGAACACTGAAGCTTTCTTT	CASSTGNTEAFF
few	TRBV10-3	-	TRBJ1-2	TGTGCCATCACCTCCGGGTCTGACTATGGCTACACCTTC	CAITSGSDYGYTF
-	TRBV13	-	TRBJ1-1	TGTGCCAGCAGCTCCAGGGTTGCTGAAGCTTTCTTT	CASSSRVAEAFF
-	TRBV7-2	-	TRBJ2-7	TGTGCCAGCGCCGAACAGGGCTACGAGCAGTACTTC	CASAEQGYEQYF
-	TRBV6-5	-	TRBJ1-5	TGTGCCAGCAGCCGCGAACGGAATCAGCCCCAGCATTTT	CASSRERNQPQHF
-	TRBV30	TRBD1	TRBJ1-1	TGTGCCTGGAGTCGTGGACAGGTGAACACTGAAGCTTTCTTT	CAWSRGQVNTEAFF
-	TRBV9	-	TRBJ2-7	TGTGCCAGCAGCCCCCTCCCCGGGACAAGTTACGAGCAGTACTTC	CASSPLPGTSYEQYF
-	TRBV6-5	TRBD1	TRBJ2-1	TGTGCCAGCAGTTACTTACCGGGACAGAAATACAATGAGCAGTTCTTC	CASSYLPGQKYNEQFF
-	TRBV3-1/TRBV3-2	-	TRBJ2-2	TGTGCCAGCAGCGACGCCCCAGGGCAGGGCAGCACCGGGGAGCTGTTTTTT	CASSDAPGQGSTGELFF
-	TRBV6-5	-	TRBJ2-3	TGTGCCAGCAGCTGGAGGGGGGGGCAGGATACGCAGTATTTT	CASSWRGGQDTQYF
-	TRBV4-3	-	TRBJ2-7	TGCGCCAGCAGCCAAGACGTCAGGGAAACCTACGAGCAGTACTTC	CASSQDVRETYEQYF
-	TRBV6-5	TRBD1	TRBJ1-1	TGTGCCAGCAGCATACAGGGGGTCGGTACTGAAGCTTTCTTT	CASSIQGVGTEAFF
-	TRBV11-2	TRBD1	TRBJ1-4	TGTGCCAGCAGCCGCGGACAGGGTAATGAAAAACTGTTTTTT	CASSRGQGNEKLFF
-	TRBV9	-	TRBJ1-4	TGTGCCAGCAGCACGAATGACAGACCAACTAATGAAAAACTGTTTTTT	CASSTNDRPTNEKLFF
-	TRBV6-5	TRBD1	TRBJ1-2	TGTGCCAGCAGAAAAACAGGGGCTCAGGGCTACACCTTC	CASRKTGAQGYTF
few	TRBV9	-	TRBJ1-4	TGTGCCAGCAGCCCCTCACAGGGACATACTAATGAAAAACTGTTTTTT	CASSPSQGHTNEKLFF
-	TRBV11-2	-	TRBJ1-1	TGTGCCAGCAGCTTAGAGGGCAGGAACACTGAAGCTTTCTTT	CASSLEGRNTEAFF
-	TRBV6-2/TRBV6-3	-	TRBJ2-3	TGTGCCAGCAGTTACGCGTCAGGGCGATTAGATACGCAGTATTTT	CASSYASGRLDTQYF
-	TRBV18	-	TRBJ1-4	TGTGCCAGCTCACCACTTAGTACTGAAAAACTGTTTTTT	CASSPLSTEKLFF
-	TRBV25-1	-	TRBJ1-2	TGTGCCAGCAGCCAGGACAGATCAGCTAACTATGGCTACACCTTC	CASSQDRSANYGYTF
-	TRBV6-5	TRBD1	TRBJ1-2	TGTGCCAGCGGGACAGGGGCCAGCTATGGCTACACCTTC	CASGTGASYGYTF
-	TRBV20-1	-	TRBJ2-3	TGCAGTGCTGTAGCCCCGTATACGCAGTATTTT	CSAVAPYTQYF
-	TRBV5-8	-	TRBJ1-1	TGTGCCAGCAGCCCACAGGTGAACACTGAAGCTTTCTTT	CASSPQVNTEAFF
-	TRBV9	-	TRBJ2-1	TGTGCCAGCAGCGGAACAGGGGAGGATGAGCAGTTCTTC	CASSGTGEDEQFF
-	TRBV6-1	TRBD2	TRBJ2-5	TGTGCCAGCAGTGAAGGGGTACTAGCGGGAGAGACCCAGTACTTC	CASSEGVLAGETQYF
-	TRBV7-6	-	TRBJ1-4	TGTGCCAGCAGCTTAGGGGGACTTCTTGCAACTAATGAAAAACTGTTTTTT	CASSLGGLLATNEKLFF
once	TRBV7-9	TRBD1	TRBJ2-7	TGTGCCAGCAGCCTGGACAGGGCTTGGGAGCAGTACTTC	CASSLDRAWEQYF
-	TRBV30	-	TRBJ2-1	TGTGCCTGGAGTGTAAATGTCGCCAGCTCCTACAATGAGCAGTTCTTC	CAWSVNVASSYNEQFF
-	TRBV7-8	-	TRBJ2-3	TGTGCCAGCAGCCCCCTTGCTAACACAGATACGCAGTATTTT	CASSPLANTDTQYF
-	TRBV6-4	-	TRBJ1-1	TGTGCCAGCAGTGAACGGGGGTTGGGCACTGAAGCTTTCTTT	CASSERGLGTEAFF
-	TRBV18	TRBD1	TRBJ1-1	TGTGCCAGCTCAAAACCCAGGGGGAGCGGCACTGAAGCTTTCTTT	CASSKPRGSGTEAFF
-	TRBV7-9	-	TRBJ2-2	TGTGCCAGCAGCTCTCGGGGCGGGGAGCTGTTTTTT	CASSSRGGELFF
few	TRBV5-5	-	TRBJ1-5	TGTGCCAGCAGCTTCGGTGTCGTGGGCAATCAGCCCCAGCATTTT	CASSFGVVGNQPQHF
once	TRBV29-1	-	TRBJ2-7	TGCAGCGTCGAAGCAGGGGGGCTCGAGCAGTACTTC	CSVEAGGLEQYF
-	TRBV30	-	TRBJ1-2	TGTGCCTGGAGTCATACGGGGGACTATGGCTACACCTTC	CAWSHTGDYGYTF